The TCR beta chain described here comes from a study of blood T cells in healthy people across ages. Combining a sample-barcoded 5' primer with a J-beta primer mix, a second PCR ran for roughly 7 to 12 cycles. TCRdb reprocessed the 5' RACE reads via MiXCR and lists one record per CDR3 protein. This table has 1.5 million to 1.9 million distinct CDR3 sequences, approximately 43% appearing once. The CDR3 is 15 residues long. Germline V gene lookup returns CDR1 SGHTA and CDR2 FQGNSA. V lost 1 base, J lost 6 bases, and 3 bases stayed unmatched. This rearrangement joins TRBV7-2 to TRBJ2-1; 10 positions match TRBD2. The sequence derives from a woman in her late teens or twenties in good health. Sequencing input: blood. CDR3 DNA: TGTGCCAGCAGCTTAGTGGCTAGCGGGAGCAATGAGCAGTTCTTC. Its protein product is CASSLVASGSNEQFF.